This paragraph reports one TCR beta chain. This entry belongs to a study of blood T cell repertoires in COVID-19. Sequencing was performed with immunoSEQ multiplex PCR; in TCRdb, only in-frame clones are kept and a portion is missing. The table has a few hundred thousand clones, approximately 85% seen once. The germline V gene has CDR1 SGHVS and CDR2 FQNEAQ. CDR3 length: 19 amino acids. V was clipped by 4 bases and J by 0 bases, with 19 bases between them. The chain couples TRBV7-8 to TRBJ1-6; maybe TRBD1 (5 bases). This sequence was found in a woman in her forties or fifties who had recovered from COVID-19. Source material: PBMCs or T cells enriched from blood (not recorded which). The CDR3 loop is CASSSRLGGVNSYNSPLHF. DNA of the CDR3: TGTGCCAGCAGCTCCAGATTGGGGGGGGTTAACTCCTATAATTCACCCCTCCACTTT. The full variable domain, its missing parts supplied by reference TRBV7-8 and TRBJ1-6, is GAGVSQSPRYKVAKRGQDVALRCDPISGHVSLFWYQQALGQGPEFLTYFQNEAQLDKSGLPSDRFFAERPEGSVSTLKIQRTQQEDSAVYLCASSSRLGGVNSYNSPLHFGNGTRLTVT.